This TCR beta chain was retrieved from a study of blood T cell repertoires in COVID-19. At the level of the study: The analysed material was cDNA or gDNA that came from T cells, B-cell-depleted T cells, or PBMCs.

The data were produced by immunoSEQ multiplex PCR, yet TCRdb's version contains in-frame clones alone and is incomplete. The sample has about 250,000 clones, around nine tenths seen once; the top ten hold 1.5% to 2%. The table lists this clone with a few counts. The germline V gene has CDR1 SEHNR and CDR2 FQNEAQ (reference sequence). Trimming took 5 bases from V and 5 from J, leaving 18 bases between them. The CDR3 is made up of 15 amino acids. The rearrangement links TRBV7-9 to TRBJ1-1; D perhaps matches TRBD1 (5 bases). Source material: PBMCs or T cells enriched from blood (not recorded which). This TCR was recovered from a woman aged 50 to 65 who had recovered from COVID-19. The CDR3 spells CASSPRRGEATEAFF. The CDR3 nucleotides are TGTGCCAGCAGCCCCCGGCGGGGGGAAGCGACTGAAGCTTTCTTT.